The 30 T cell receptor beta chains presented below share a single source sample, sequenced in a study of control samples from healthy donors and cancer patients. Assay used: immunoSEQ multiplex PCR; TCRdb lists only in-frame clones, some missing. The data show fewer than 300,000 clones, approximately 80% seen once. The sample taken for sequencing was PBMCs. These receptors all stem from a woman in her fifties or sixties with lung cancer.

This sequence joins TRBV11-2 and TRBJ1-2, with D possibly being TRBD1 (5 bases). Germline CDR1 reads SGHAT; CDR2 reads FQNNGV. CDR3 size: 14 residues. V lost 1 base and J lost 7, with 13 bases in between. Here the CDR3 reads CASSLAAGAGGYTF. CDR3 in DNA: TGTGCCAGCAGCTTAGCTGCCGGGGCTGGTGGCTACACCTTC. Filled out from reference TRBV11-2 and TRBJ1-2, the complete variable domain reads EAGVAQSPRYKIIEKRQSVAFWCNPISGHATLYWYQQILGQGPKLLIQFQNNGVVDDSQLPKDRFSAERLKGVDSTLKIQPAKLEDSAVYLCASSLAAGAGGYTFGSGTRLTVV.

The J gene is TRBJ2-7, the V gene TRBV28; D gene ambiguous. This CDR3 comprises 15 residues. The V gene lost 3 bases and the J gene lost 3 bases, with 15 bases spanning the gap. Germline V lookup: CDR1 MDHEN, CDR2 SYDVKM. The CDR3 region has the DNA TGTGCCAGCAGTTTGGGTCCCCAATTCCACTACGAGCAGTACTTC. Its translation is CASSLGPQFHYEQYF.

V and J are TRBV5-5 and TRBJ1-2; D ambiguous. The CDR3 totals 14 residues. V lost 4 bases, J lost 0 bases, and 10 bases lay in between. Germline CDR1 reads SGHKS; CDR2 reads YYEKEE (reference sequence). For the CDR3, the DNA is TGTGCCAGCAGCCTCGGGGTTTCTAACTATGGCTACACCTTC. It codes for CASSLGVSNYGYTF.

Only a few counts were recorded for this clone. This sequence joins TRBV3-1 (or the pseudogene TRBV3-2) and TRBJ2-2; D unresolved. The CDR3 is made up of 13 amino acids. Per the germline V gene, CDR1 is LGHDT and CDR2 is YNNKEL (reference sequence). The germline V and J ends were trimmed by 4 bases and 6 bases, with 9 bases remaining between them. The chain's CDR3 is CASSPPGSGELFF. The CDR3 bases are TGTGCCAGCAGCCCTCCCGGCTCCGGGGAGCTGTTTTTT.

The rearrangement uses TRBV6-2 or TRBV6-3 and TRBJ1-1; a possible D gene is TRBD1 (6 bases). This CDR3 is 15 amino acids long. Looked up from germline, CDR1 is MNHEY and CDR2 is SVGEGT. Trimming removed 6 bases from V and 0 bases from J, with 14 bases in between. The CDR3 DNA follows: TGTGCCAGCAGCCCGACCAGGGGCTTGAACACTGAAGCTTTCTTT. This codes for CASSPTRGLNTEAFF.

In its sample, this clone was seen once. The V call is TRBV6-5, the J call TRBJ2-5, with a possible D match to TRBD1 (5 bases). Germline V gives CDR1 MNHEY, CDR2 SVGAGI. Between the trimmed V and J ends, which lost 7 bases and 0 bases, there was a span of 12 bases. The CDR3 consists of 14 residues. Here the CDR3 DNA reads TGTGCCAGCACCGAAGGGGCTTACCAAGAGACCCAGTACTTC. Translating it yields CASTEGAYQETQYF.

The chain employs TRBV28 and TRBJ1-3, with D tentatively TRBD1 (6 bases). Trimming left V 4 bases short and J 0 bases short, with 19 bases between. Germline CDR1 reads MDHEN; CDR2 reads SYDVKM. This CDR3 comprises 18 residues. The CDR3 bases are TGTGCCAGCAGTTCCATCCGGGACACGAAGAGCTCTGGAAACACCATATATTTT. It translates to CASSSIRDTKSSGNTIYF.

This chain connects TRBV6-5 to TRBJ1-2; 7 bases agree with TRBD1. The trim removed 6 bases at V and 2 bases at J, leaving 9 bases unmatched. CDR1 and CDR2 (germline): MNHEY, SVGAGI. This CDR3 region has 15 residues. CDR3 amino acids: CASRRQGSGNYGYTF. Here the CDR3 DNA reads TGTGCCAGCAGACGACAGGGTAGTGGAAACTATGGCTACACCTTC.

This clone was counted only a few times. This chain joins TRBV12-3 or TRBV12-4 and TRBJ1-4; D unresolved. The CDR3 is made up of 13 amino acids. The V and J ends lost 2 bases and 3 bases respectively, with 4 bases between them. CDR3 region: CASSLWANEKLFF. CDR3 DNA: TGTGCCAGCAGTTTATGGGCTAATGAAAAACTGTTTTTT.

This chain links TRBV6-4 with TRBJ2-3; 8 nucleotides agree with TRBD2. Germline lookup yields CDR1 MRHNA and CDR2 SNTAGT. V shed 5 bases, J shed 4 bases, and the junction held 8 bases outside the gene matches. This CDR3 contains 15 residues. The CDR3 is CASSREAGAADTQYF. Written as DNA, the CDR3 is TGTGCCAGCAGTCGAGAAGCGGGAGCGGCAGATACGCAGTATTTT.

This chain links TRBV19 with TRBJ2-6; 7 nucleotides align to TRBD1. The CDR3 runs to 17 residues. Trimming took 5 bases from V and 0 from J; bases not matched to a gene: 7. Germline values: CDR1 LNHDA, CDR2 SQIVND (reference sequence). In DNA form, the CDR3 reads TGTGCCAGTAGTTTCCCGGGACAGCTCTCTGGGGCCAACGTCCTGACTTTC. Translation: CASSFPGQLSGANVLTF.

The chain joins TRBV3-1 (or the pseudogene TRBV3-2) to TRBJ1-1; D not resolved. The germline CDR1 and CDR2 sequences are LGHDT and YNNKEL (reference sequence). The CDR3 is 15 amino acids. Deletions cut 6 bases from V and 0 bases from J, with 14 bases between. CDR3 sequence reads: CASSPQLWVNTEAFF. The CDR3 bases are TGTGCCAGCAGTCCGCAACTTTGGGTGAACACTGAAGCTTTCTTT.

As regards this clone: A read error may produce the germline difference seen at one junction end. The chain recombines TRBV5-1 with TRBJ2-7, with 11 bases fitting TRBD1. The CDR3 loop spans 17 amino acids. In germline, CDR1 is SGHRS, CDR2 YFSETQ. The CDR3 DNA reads TGCGCCCGCAGCTTGGGCGGGGGACAGGGGGGTTCCTACGAGCAGTACTTC. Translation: CARSLGGGQGGSYEQYF.

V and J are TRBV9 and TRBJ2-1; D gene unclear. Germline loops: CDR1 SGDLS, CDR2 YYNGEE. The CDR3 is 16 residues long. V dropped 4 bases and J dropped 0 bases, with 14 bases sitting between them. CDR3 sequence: CASSPAASSSYNEQFF. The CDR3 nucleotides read TGTGCCAGCAGCCCCGCCGCTTCTAGCTCCTACAATGAGCAGTTCTTC.

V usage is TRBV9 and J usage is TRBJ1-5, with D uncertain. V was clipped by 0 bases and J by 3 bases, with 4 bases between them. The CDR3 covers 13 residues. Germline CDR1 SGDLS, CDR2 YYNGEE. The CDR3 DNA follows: TGTGCCAGCAGCGTAGGCCTCAATCAGCCCCAGCATTTT. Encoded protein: CASSVGLNQPQHF.

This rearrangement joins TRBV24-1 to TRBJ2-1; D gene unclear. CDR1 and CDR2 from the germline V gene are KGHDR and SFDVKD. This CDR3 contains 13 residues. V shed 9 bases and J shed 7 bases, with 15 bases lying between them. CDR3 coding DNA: TGTGCCACCTCAGGCTCCCCGCGGAATGAGCAGTTCTTC. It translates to CATSGSPRNEQFF.

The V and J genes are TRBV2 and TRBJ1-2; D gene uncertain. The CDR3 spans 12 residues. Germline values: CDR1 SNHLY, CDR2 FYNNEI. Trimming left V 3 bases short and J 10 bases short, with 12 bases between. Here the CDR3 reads CASSDSSYPYTF. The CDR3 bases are TGTGCCAGCAGTGACAGCTCCTACCCCTACACCTTC.

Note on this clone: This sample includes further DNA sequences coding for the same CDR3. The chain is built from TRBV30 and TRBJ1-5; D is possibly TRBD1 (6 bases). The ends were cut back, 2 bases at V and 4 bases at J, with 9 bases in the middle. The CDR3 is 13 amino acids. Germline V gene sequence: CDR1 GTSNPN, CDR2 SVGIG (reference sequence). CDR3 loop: CAWSLDSNQPQHF. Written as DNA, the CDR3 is TGTGCCTGGAGTTTGGACAGTAATCAGCCCCAGCATTTT.

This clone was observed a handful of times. The CDR3 nucleotides are TGTGCCAGCTCCCCTGCGGGACTAGCGGCCAATGAGCAGTTCTTC. Protein product: CASSPAGLAANEQFF. This chain uses TRBV19 with TRBJ2-1, with 11 positions matching TRBD2. Germline CDR1 reads LNHDA; CDR2 reads SQIVND (reference sequence). CDR3 size: 15 residues. The V segment lost 9 bases and the J segment 6 bases; nucleotides outside the gene matches: 10.

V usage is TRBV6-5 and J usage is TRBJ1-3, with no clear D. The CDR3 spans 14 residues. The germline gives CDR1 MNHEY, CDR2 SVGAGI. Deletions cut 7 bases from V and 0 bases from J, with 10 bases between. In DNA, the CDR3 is TGTGCCAGCATGACGGATTACTCTGGAAACACCATATATTTT. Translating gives CASMTDYSGNTIYF.

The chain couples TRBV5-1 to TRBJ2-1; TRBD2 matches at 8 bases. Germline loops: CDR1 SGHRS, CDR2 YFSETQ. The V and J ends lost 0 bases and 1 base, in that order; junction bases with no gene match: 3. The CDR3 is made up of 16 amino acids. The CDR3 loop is CASSLGGGRSYNEQFF. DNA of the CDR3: TGCGCCAGCAGCTTGGGAGGCGGGAGGTCCTACAATGAGCAGTTCTTC.

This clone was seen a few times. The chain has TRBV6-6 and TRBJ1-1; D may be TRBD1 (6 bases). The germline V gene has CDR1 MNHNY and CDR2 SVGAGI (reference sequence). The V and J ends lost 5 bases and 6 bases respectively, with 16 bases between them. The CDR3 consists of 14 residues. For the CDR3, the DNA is TGTGCCAGCAGTCAAGGACAGACTCTTCCTGAAGCTTTCTTT. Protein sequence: CASSQGQTLPEAFF.

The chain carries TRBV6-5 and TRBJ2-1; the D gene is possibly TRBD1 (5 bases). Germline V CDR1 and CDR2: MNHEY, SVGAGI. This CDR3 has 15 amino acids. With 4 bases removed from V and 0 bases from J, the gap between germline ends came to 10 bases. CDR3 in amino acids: CASSSGHLSYNEQFF. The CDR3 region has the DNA TGTGCCAGCAGTTCCGGACACCTCTCCTACAATGAGCAGTTCTTC.

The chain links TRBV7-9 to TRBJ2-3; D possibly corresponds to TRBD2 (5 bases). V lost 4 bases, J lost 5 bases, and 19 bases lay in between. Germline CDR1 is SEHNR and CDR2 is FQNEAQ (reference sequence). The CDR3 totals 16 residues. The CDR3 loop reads CASSSSRDGDLDTQYF. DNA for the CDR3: TGTGCCAGCAGCTCTTCCCGTGACGGGGATTTAGATACGCAGTATTTT.

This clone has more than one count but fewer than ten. In nucleotides, the CDR3 is TGCGCCAGCAGCCCCGGGGGGGGCGGTTCACCCCTCCACTTT. Protein product: CASSPGGGGSPLHF. The chain joins TRBV5-1 to TRBJ1-6; D might be TRBD1 (6 bases). In germline, CDR1 is SGHRS, CDR2 YFSETQ. The CDR3 is 14 residues long. Trimming took off 4 bases at V and 9 bases at J, with 14 bases between the two ends.

The CDR3 nucleotides read TGTGCCAGCAGCAAGTGGACAGGGATTAGCAATCAGCCCCAGCATTTT. Translation gives CASSKWTGISNQPQHF. The chain links TRBV21-1 to TRBJ1-5; the table's TRBD1 call for D was not verified on the DNA. TRBV21-1 is deemed a pseudogene. CDR3 size: 16 residues.

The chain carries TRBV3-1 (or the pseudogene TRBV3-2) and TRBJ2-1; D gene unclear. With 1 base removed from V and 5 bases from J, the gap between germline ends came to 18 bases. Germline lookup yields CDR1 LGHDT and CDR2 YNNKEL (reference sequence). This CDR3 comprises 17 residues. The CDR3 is CASSQGIGTMTHNEQFF. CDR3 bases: TGTGCCAGCAGCCAAGGTATCGGCACGATGACCCACAATGAGCAGTTCTTC.

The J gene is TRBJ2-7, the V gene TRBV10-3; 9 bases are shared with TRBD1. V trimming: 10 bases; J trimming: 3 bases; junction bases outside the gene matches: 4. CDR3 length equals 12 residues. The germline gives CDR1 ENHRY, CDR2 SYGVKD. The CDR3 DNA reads TGTGCCAGCCAGACAGGGGGCTACGAGCAGTACTTC. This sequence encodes CASQTGGYEQYF.

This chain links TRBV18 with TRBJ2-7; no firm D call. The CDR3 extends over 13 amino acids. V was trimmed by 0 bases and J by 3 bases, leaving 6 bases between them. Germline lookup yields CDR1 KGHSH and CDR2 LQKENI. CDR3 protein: CASSPPVLYEQYF. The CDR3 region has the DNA TGTGCCAGCTCACCACCCGTTCTCTACGAGCAGTACTTC. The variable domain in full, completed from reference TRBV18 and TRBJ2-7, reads NAGVMQNPRHLVRRRGQEARLRCSPMKGHSHVYWYRQLPEEGLKFMVYLQKENIIDESGMPKERFSAEFPKEGPSILRIQQVVRGDSAAYFCASSPPVLYEQYFGPGTRLTVT.

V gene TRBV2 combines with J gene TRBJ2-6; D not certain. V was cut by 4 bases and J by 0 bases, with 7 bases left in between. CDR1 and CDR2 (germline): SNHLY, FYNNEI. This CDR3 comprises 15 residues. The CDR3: CASSGLASGANVLTF. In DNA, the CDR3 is TGTGCCAGCAGTGGACTGGCCTCTGGGGCCAACGTCCTGACTTTC.